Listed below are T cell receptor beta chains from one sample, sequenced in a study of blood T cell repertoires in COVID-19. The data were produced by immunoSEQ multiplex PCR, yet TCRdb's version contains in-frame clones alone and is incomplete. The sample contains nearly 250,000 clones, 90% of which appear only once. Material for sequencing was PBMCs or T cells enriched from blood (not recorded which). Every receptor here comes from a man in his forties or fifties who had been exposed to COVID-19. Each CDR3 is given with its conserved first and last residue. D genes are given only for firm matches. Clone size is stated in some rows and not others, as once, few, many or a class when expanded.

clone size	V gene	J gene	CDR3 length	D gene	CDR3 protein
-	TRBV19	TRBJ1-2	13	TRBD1	CASTPTGYAGYTF
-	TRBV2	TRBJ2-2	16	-	CASSPTGAAGTGELFF
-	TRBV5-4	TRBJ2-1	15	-	CASSSPRGSYNEQFF
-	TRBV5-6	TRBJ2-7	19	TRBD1	CASSFGPLGTGPWAYEQYF
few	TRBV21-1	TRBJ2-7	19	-	CASSKESGGLPDGSYEQYF
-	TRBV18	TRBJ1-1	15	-	CASSPRQGANTEAFF
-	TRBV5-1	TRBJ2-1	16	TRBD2	CASSLALAGGPREQFF
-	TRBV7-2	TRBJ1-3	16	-	CASSFGQGSVGNTIYF
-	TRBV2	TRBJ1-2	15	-	CASSGIRDTNYGYTF
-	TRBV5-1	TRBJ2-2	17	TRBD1	CASSLPPDRANTGELFF
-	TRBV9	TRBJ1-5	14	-	CASSPRGNREPQHF
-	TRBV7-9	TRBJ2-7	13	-	CASSLALDYEQYF
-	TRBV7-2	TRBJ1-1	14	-	CASSLYSLNTEAFF
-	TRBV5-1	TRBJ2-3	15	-	CASSLESVATDTQYF
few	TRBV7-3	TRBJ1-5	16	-	CASSLREGQFEVTQHF
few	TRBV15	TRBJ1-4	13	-	CATQPRTNEKLFF
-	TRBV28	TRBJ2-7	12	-	CASSFFGFEQYF
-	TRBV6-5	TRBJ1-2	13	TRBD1	CASSYDRAYGYTF
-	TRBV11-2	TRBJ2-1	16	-	CASILRLGGIYNEQFF
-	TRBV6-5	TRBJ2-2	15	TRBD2	CASRYGLAGSGELFF
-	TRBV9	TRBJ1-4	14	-	CASSVTQGMEKLFF
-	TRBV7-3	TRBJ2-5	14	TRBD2	CASSAGTSQETQYF
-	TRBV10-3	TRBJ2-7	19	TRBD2	CAISESTTSGGRVIYEQYF